Below, 26 T cell receptor beta chains from the same sample are listed, as sequenced in a study of T-cell memory formation after mild COVID-19. TCRdb re-derived calls from the 5' RACE reads in MiXCR, one entry per CDR3 protein. The table has about 180,000 distinct CDR3 sequences, approximately 17% seen once. Sequenced material: PBMCs or a T cell subset sorted from them (not recorded which). The receptors come from a man aged 18 to 30 who had mild COVID-19 (a few samples of this study predate the infection). Cell type and time point are not known.

This chain links TRBV7-9 with TRBJ2-5; 7 bases agree with TRBD2. The CDR3 spans 15 residues. The V gene's germline CDR1 is SEHNR and CDR2 FQNEAQ (reference sequence). Losses at the gene ends were 6 bases for V and 2 bases for J; bases not matched to a gene: 9. The CDR3 DNA is TGTGCCAGCAGTTTATCGGGGGGTTGGCAAGAGACCCAGTACTTC. Translation: CASSLSGGWQETQYF.

The chain uses TRBV6-1 and TRBJ2-5; 11 bases agree with TRBD2. Losses at the gene ends were 6 bases for V and 5 bases for J; bases not matched to a gene: 8. The CDR3 has 15 amino acids. CDR1 and CDR2 (germline): MNHNS, SASEGT. CDR3 coding DNA: TGTGCCAGCAGGGCTAGCGGGGGGCGGAGCGAGACCCAGTACTTC. It translates to CASRASGGRSETQYF.

The chain has TRBV15 and TRBJ2-2; unclear D gene. The germline V gene encodes CDR1 LNHNV and CDR2 YYDKDF (reference sequence). V gave up 1 base and J gave up 1 base, with 4 bases separating them. There are 14 residues in the CDR3. Here the CDR3 reads CATSRAKNTGELFF. In nucleotides, the CDR3 is TGTGCCACCAGCAGAGCTAAGAACACCGGGGAGCTGTTTTTT.

The chain recombines TRBV4-2 with TRBJ1-3, with 8 bases that match TRBD1. The CDR3 consists of 17 residues. Germline V gene sequence: CDR1 LGHNA, CDR2 YNFKEQ. V lost 4 bases, J lost 4 bases, and 12 bases stayed unmatched. CDR3 in amino acids: CASSLESQGAGGNTIYF. The DNA for the CDR3 is TGTGCCAGCAGCCTCGAGAGTCAGGGGGCAGGGGGAAACACCATATATTTT.

The chain combines TRBV12-3 or TRBV12-4 with TRBJ2-7; D is uncertain. Trimming took off 1 base at V and 1 base at J, with 8 bases between the two ends. CDR3 length: 14 amino acids. The CDR3 spells CASSLGTLSYEQYF. The CDR3 region has the DNA TGTGCCAGCAGTTTAGGGACCCTTTCCTACGAGCAGTACTTC.

This clonotype appeared a few times. J is TRBJ2-5 and V is TRBV4-1; TRBD2 might be the D (6 bases). This CDR3 has 13 residues. CDR1 is MGHRA, CDR2 YSYEKL, per germline. V dropped 1 base and J dropped 5 bases, with 8 bases sitting between them. In DNA form, the CDR3 reads TGCGCCAGCAGCCAAGGACTAGTTGAGACCCAGTACTTC. Translating it yields CASSQGLVETQYF.

The table lists this clonotype with many counts. This sequence joins TRBV20-1 and TRBJ2-3; D tentatively reads TRBD1 or TRBD2 (5 bases each). Trimming removed 4 bases at V and 3 bases at J, with 14 bases between. This CDR3 contains 14 residues. Per germline, CDR1 DFQATT and CDR2 SNEGSKA (reference sequence). CDR3 DNA sequence: TGCAGTGCTACTAACAGTGGGGGTACAGATACGCAGTATTTT. Residues: CSATNSGGTDTQYF.

The J gene is TRBJ2-3, the V gene TRBV12-3 or TRBV12-4; D call uncertain. CDR3 length: 13 amino acids. Trimming stripped 3 bases from V and 4 bases from J, with 8 bases between. The CDR3 DNA follows: TGTGCCAGCAGTTTTAGGCCCCCAGATACGCAGTATTTT. Its translation is CASSFRPPDTQYF.

The V call is TRBV7-6, the J call TRBJ2-1; 8 bases map to TRBD2. J lost 5 bases, V lost 2 bases, and 8 bases had no gene match. Germline CDR1 SGHVS, CDR2 FNYEAQ. The CDR3 is made up of 16 amino acids. The CDR3 reads CASSLMQGRGDNEQFF. Written as DNA, the CDR3 is TGTGCCAGCAGCTTAATGCAGGGGCGGGGGGACAATGAGCAGTTCTTC.

This clonotype has just a few counts. The chain carries TRBV18 and TRBJ2-7; TRBD1 agrees at 11 bases. Losses at the gene ends were 3 bases for V and 3 bases for J; bases not matched to a gene: 4. Germline loops: CDR1 KGHSH, CDR2 LQKENI. The CDR3 length is 15 residues. CDR3 DNA sequence: TGTGCCAGCTCACCCCGGGACAGGGGGTACTACGAGCAGTACGTC. Amino acid sequence: CASSPRDRGYYEQYV.

This sequence joins TRBV5-1 and TRBJ1-2, with D possibly TRBD1 on 5 matching bases. CDR1 SGHRS and CDR2 YFSETQ come from the germline V gene. The CDR3 is 16 amino acids. Trimming removed 0 bases from V and 5 bases from J, with 17 bases in between. DNA of the CDR3: TGCGCCAGCAGCTTGGCTGGGGGTACCTTTGGGTATGGCTACACCTTC. The encoded protein is CASSLAGGTFGYGYTF.

This clonotype showed up just a few times. The V gene is TRBV5-6, the J gene TRBJ1-1; D not certain. Deletions cut 4 bases from V and 5 bases from J, with 18 bases between. Germline loops: CDR1 SGHDT, CDR2 YYEEEE. The CDR3 totals 15 residues. CDR3 nucleotide sequence: TGTGCCAGCAGCCCCCTCCCCCGGTCGGAGACTGAAGCTTTCTTT. Translated, it gives CASSPLPRSETEAFF.

This clonotype was counted only a few times. The CDR3 DNA reads as TGCGCCAGCAGGGCTCTACGAGGGAACACTGAAGCTTTCTTT. Translation: CASRALRGNTEAFF. The chain carries TRBV4-1 and TRBJ1-1; no clear D. The CDR3 runs 14 residues. Germline V CDR1 and CDR2: MGHRA, YSYEKL. Trimming pared 6 bases from V and 1 base from J, leaving 12 bases between.

This clonotype was counted a few times. The J gene is TRBJ2-3, the V gene TRBV6-2 or TRBV6-3; D might be TRBD1 (6 bases). The V and J ends lost 6 bases and 2 bases respectively, with 15 bases between them. Germline CDR1 and CDR2: MNHEY and SVGEGT. This CDR3 region has 15 residues. The CDR3 DNA sequence: TGTGCCAGCAGGGACCTCAGGGGACCCACAGATACGCAGTATTTT. Translated, it gives CASRDLRGPTDTQYF.

This clonotype was observed a few times. The J gene is TRBJ2-5, the V gene TRBV6-6; D gene unclear. Germline CDR1 reads MNHNY; CDR2 reads SVGAGI (reference sequence). V shed 0 bases and J shed 5 bases, with 10 bases lying between them. The CDR3 has 14 residues. In DNA, the CDR3 is TGTGCCAGCAGTTACTCGAGAAATGGGGAGACCCAGTACTTC. It yields the protein CASSYSRNGETQYF.

Only a few counts were recorded for this clonotype. The V call is TRBV7-2, the J call TRBJ2-3; weak D call: TRBD2 (5 bases). V lost 0 bases, J lost 1 base, and 11 bases lay in between. CDR1 is SGHTA and CDR2 is FQGNSA in the germline V gene. The CDR3 is made up of 16 amino acids. The CDR3 DNA reads TGTGCCAGCAGCTTAGCGCTCTCGCGGGGCACAGATACGCAGTATTTT. As protein: CASSLALSRGTDTQYF.

This clonotype was observed a handful of times. V is TRBV5-1 and J is TRBJ2-1; 12 nucleotides match TRBD1. Per germline, CDR1 SGHRS and CDR2 YFSETQ. The CDR3 contains 16 residues. Trimming at V came to 4 bases and at J to 7 bases, leaving 9 bases not matched to a gene. In DNA form, the CDR3 reads TGCGCCAGCAGCCCGATCCCGGGACAGGGGGCTAATGAGCAGTTCTTC. Translation: CASSPIPGQGANEQFF.

Only a few counts were recorded for this clonotype. The chain couples TRBV7-2 to TRBJ1-5; no reliable D call. Trimming left V 1 base short and J 4 bases short, with 20 bases between. The CDR3 has 18 residues. Germline lookup yields CDR1 SGHTA and CDR2 FQGNSA. This CDR3 is CASSLGTDYKGLNQPQHF. The CDR3, as DNA: TGTGCCAGCAGCTTAGGCACGGACTACAAGGGCTTAAATCAGCCCCAGCATTTT.

The rearrangement uses TRBV6-6 and TRBJ2-7, with TRBD1 as a possible D gene (6 bases). Germline-derived CDR1 and CDR2 are MNHNY and SVGAGI (reference sequence). The CDR3 totals 12 residues. Between the trimmed V and J ends, which lost 5 bases and 7 bases, there was a span of 12 bases. The CDR3 DNA is TGTGCCAGCAGTCCGTACAGGGTGGAGCAGTACTTC. This translates into CASSPYRVEQYF.

This clonotype appeared a few times. This chain uses TRBV7-2 with TRBJ2-4; tentative D call: TRBD1 (6 bases). Germline V lookup: CDR1 SGHTA, CDR2 FQGNSA. The CDR3 is made up of 14 amino acids. Trimming pared 5 bases from V and 4 bases from J, leaving 12 bases between. CDR3 sequence reads: CASSPPGTKNIQYF. The CDR3 DNA sequence: TGTGCCAGCAGCCCCCCCGGGACAAAAAACATTCAGTACTTC.

This clonotype was picked up a small number of times. The rearrangement links TRBV7-2 to TRBJ2-7; D gene ambiguous. Trimming stripped 4 bases from V and 4 bases from J, with 11 bases between. Germline-derived CDR1 and CDR2 are SGHTA and FQGNSA. The CDR3 spans 13 residues. CDR3 loop: CASSYPAQYEQYF. The CDR3 nucleotides are TGTGCCAGCAGCTATCCCGCCCAGTACGAGCAGTACTTC.

This clonotype appeared a few times. The rearrangement joins TRBV5-1 to TRBJ2-1, with D possibly matching TRBD2 (6 bases). Trimming cost V 1 base and J 4 bases, with 12 bases left between them. Germline V gene sequence: CDR1 SGHRS, CDR2 YFSETQ. The CDR3 has 15 residues. CDR3 nucleotide sequence: TGCGCCAGCAGCTTGCGGCGGGGACCTTACAATGAGCAGTTCTTC. It specifies CASSLRRGPYNEQFF.

This chain joins TRBV7-9 and TRBJ1-2; D might be TRBD1 (6 bases). Germline assignment: CDR1 SEHNR and CDR2 FQNEAQ (reference sequence). V lost 5 bases, J lost 7 bases, and 14 bases lay in between. The CDR3 runs to 13 residues. DNA of the CDR3: TGTGCCAGCAGCGCCGACAGGCCTCGTGGCTACACCTTC. This encodes CASSADRPRGYTF.

This clonotype was seen a few times. The chain links TRBV10-3 to TRBJ2-1; TRBD1 matches 7 bases. The V gene end was trimmed by 2 bases and the J gene end by 7 bases; junction bases not matched to a gene: 8. The CDR3 contains 15 residues. The germline V gene encodes CDR1 ENHRY and CDR2 SYGVKD. The CDR3 is CAISEGRGSENEQFF. DNA of the CDR3: TGTGCCATCAGTGAGGGCAGGGGGTCGGAGAATGAGCAGTTCTTC.

This chain links TRBV12-3 or TRBV12-4 with TRBJ1-3; D ambiguous. The ends were cut back, 3 bases at V and 1 base at J, with 7 bases in the middle. The CDR3 runs to 14 residues. The CDR3 here is CASSFSSSGNTIYF. The CDR3 DNA is TGTGCCAGCAGTTTCTCCAGTTCTGGAAACACCATATATTTT.

This clonotype was counted only a few times. The genes are TRBV7-2 and TRBJ2-5; 9 bases agree with TRBD1. The CDR3 has 14 residues. The ends lost 3 bases at V and 7 bases at J; junction bases unmatched: 6. Germline V gene lookup returns CDR1 SGHTA and CDR2 FQGNSA. DNA of the CDR3: TGTGCCAGCAGCTTGGGACAGGGTGGTTGGACCCAGTACTTC. This sequence encodes CASSLGQGGWTQYF.